This entry lists 8 T cell receptor beta chains sequenced from one sample in a study of blood T cell repertoires in COVID-19. Method: immunoSEQ multiplex PCR; TCRdb's copy keeps in-frame clones and lacks some. The table lists about 83,000 clones, about 82% of them singletons. The specimen sequenced was peripheral blood. These TCRs come from an elderly woman with acute or convalescent COVID-19.

The chain combines TRBV9 with TRBJ2-3; possible D gene TRBD2, 6 bases. With 3 bases removed from V and 2 bases from J, the gap between germline ends came to 10 bases. This CDR3 has 14 amino acids. The V gene's germline CDR1 is SGDLS and CDR2 YYNGEE. The CDR3 spells CASSEGTATDTQYF. CDR3 DNA: TGTGCCAGCAGCGAGGGGACTGCCACAGATACGCAGTATTTT.

This chain uses TRBV4-1 with TRBJ2-3; possibly TRBD2 for D (5 bases). The CDR3 spans 13 residues. Germline CDR1 and CDR2: MGHRA and YSYEKL. The germline V and J ends were trimmed by 2 bases and 4 bases, with 7 bases remaining between them. The CDR3 DNA is TGCGCCAGCAGCCAAACTAGTCCAGATACGCAGTATTTT. Translated, it gives CASSQTSPDTQYF.

The chain is built from TRBV19 and TRBJ1-1; D may be TRBD1 (5 bases). CDR3 length: 15 amino acids. Germline values: CDR1 LNHDA, CDR2 SQIVND (reference sequence). V lost 4 bases to trimming and J lost 1 base, with 13 bases between them. CDR3 protein: CASSTGGGANTEAFF. The CDR3 bases are TGTGCCAGTAGTACCGGGGGGGGAGCGAACACTGAAGCTTTCTTT.

V usage is TRBV7-2 and J usage is TRBJ2-3; the D is unclear. The germline V gene encodes CDR1 SGHTA and CDR2 FQGNSA. Trimming took 1 base from V and 5 from J, leaving 10 bases between them. CDR3 length: 14 amino acids. CDR3 sequence: CASSLVKIGDTQYF. The CDR3, as DNA: TGTGCCAGCAGCTTAGTTAAGATCGGAGATACGCAGTATTTT.

This clone has just a few counts. This chain joins TRBV19 and TRBJ1-2; 7 bases match TRBD1. The trim removed 5 bases at V and 6 bases at J, leaving 9 bases unmatched. Germline lookup yields CDR1 LNHDA and CDR2 SQIVND (reference sequence). The CDR3 runs to 14 residues. The CDR3 region is CASSARQGLDGYTF. Written as DNA, the CDR3 is TGTGCCAGTAGTGCTCGACAGGGTTTGGATGGCTACACCTTC.

The rearrangement links TRBV21-1 to TRBJ2-5; the D call TRBD2 from the table was never checked on the DNA. TRBV21-1 is an annotated pseudogene. The CDR3 has 14 amino acids. The chain's CDR3 is CASSKAAYQETQYF. CDR3 DNA: TGTGCCAGCAGCAAAGCTGCGTACCAAGAGACCCAGTACTTC.

The genes are TRBV28 and TRBJ1-2, with D perhaps matching TRBD1 (5 bases). The CDR3 spans 13 residues. Trimming removed 8 bases from V and 4 bases from J, with 14 bases in between. Germline CDR1 MDHEN, CDR2 SYDVKM. CDR3 in DNA: TGTGCCAGCTGGGGTGGGGGGATCTATGGCTACACCTTC. This encodes CASWGGGIYGYTF.

The chain uses TRBV12-3 or TRBV12-4 and TRBJ2-1, with a tentative D call TRBD2 (5 bases). CDR3 length: 13 residues. The V end was cut by 6 bases, the J end by 4 bases, with 10 bases between. This chain's CDR3 is CASRPSGYNEQFF. CDR3 in DNA: TGTGCCAGCAGACCCTCGGGGTACAATGAGCAGTTCTTC.